This TCR beta chain was obtained from a study of control samples from healthy donors and cancer patients. CDR3 length: 14 residues. Trimming removed 3 bases at V and 3 bases at J, with 9 bases between. In germline, CDR1 is MNHEY, CDR2 SMNVEV (reference sequence). Assay: immunoSEQ multiplex PCR; the TCRdb copy retains only in-frame clones and omits some. The table shows 63,000 or so clones, with approximately 90% occurring only once. The chain uses TRBV27 and TRBJ1-5; D is unclear. This clonotype was sampled from a man aged 55 to 69 with colorectal cancer. Sequenced input: PBMCs. CDR3 sequence reads: CASSFFIPNQPQHF. Written as DNA, the CDR3 is TGTGCCAGCAGTTTTTTTATTCCCAATCAGCCCCAGCATTTT.